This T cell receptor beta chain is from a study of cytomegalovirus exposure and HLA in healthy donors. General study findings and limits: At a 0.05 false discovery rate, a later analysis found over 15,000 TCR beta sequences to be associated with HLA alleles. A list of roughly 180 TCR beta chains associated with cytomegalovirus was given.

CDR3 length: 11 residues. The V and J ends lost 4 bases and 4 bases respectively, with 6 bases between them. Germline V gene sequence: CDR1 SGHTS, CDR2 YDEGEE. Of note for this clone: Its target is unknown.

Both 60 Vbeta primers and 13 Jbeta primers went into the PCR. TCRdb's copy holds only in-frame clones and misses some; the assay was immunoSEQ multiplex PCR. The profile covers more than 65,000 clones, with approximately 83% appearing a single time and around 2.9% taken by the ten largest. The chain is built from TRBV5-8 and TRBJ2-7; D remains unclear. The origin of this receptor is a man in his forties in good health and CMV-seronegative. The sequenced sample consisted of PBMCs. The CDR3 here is CASSTLYEQYF. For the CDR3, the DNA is TGTGCCAGCAGCACTCTGTACGAGCAGTACTTC.